The sequence of this TCR beta chain was determined in a study of tumour-infiltrating T cells in Burkitt lymphoma. Trimming left V 6 bases short and J 6 bases short, with 26 bases between. CDR1 and CDR2 (germline): MDHEN, SYDVKM. The CDR3 runs to 17 residues. This table comes from immunoSEQ multiplex PCR, and its TCRdb copy is limited to in-frame clones, with some not included. Of 45,000 to 60,000 clones in the sample, roughly 30% were seen once. This receptor was taken from a human donor with Burkitt lymphoma. This rearrangement joins TRBV28 to TRBJ1-2; D may be TRBD1 (5 bases). Material for sequencing was tumor tissue. The CDR3, as DNA: TGTGCCAGCAGAGTTCTTCGGGGGAGAGACAGACCTAATGGCTACACCTTC. Its translation is CASRVLRGRDRPNGYTF.